This T cell receptor beta chain was retrieved from a study of T cells in Graves' hyperthyroidism and ophthalmopathy. The sample holds many counts of this clonotype. If no ophthalmopathy progression occurred within 18 months, Graves' hyperthyroidism was stable. Amplification targeted TCR beta CDR3 regions from RNA transcripts. HTBI primers were employed in a first-round RT-PCR of the TCR CDR3. TCRdb re-analysed the multiplex PCR reads in MiXCR, keeping a single row per CDR3 protein. The sample holds some 560,000 distinct CDR3 sequences, 15% to 19% seen once. This TCR came from a woman in her 30s with Graves' hyperthyroidism. The sequenced sample consisted of blood.

Here the CDR3 reads CASSLRGNEQFF. CDR3 DNA: TGTGCCAGCAGCTTAAGAGGCAATGAGCAGTTCTTC. This chain links TRBV13 with TRBJ2-1; D gene uncertain. The CDR3 is made up of 12 amino acids. Germline values: CDR1 PRHDT, CDR2 FYEKMQ (reference sequence). Deletions cut 2 bases from V and 6 bases from J, with 5 bases between.